The rows below give T cell receptor beta chains drawn from one sample of a study of blood T cell repertoires in COVID-19. This table comes from immunoSEQ multiplex PCR, and its TCRdb copy is limited to in-frame clones, with some not included. Among 150,000 to 200,000 clones, over 80% were seen once, and the ten largest hold less than 5%. Sequenced: peripheral blood. Source of these receptors: a woman aged 60-75 years who had recovered from COVID-19. Both conserved end residues are part of each CDR3. The D gene is left open where the match is weak. Clone size is given for some rows only: seen once, a few or many times, or a class if the clone is expanded.

j_call d_call clone_size v_call cdr3_nt cdr3_aa
TRBJ2-7 TRBD1 NA TRBV7-9 TGTGCCAGCAGCACACAGGGGGCGGATAAGGGGCAGTACTTC CASSTQGADKGQYF
TRBJ2-3 TRBD2 NA TRBV7-9 TGTGCCAGCAGCCCCCCGGGACTAGCGGGCACAGATACGCAGTATTTT CASSPPGLAGTDTQYF
TRBJ2-3 TRBD2 NA TRBV14 TGTGCCAGCAGCCAAGATAATCCCGGGGGGGGCCCTGGGACAGATACGCAGTATTTT CASSQDNPGGGPGTDTQYF
TRBJ2-5 TRBD2 once TRBV15 TGTGCCACCAGCAGAGAGGGTAGCGGGGGGCGGTACCAAGAGACCCAGTACTTC CATSREGSGGRYQETQYF
TRBJ1-3 NA NA TRBV2 TGTGCCAGCAGTCGGGGAGGGGGATACTCTGGAAACACCATATATTTT CASSRGGGYSGNTIYF
TRBJ2-3 TRBD2 NA TRBV13 TGTGCCAGCAGCTTAGTAGGTGGACTAGCGGGGGTTGGGACCTTAGATACGCAGTATTTT CASSLVGGLAGVGTLDTQYF
TRBJ1-4 NA few TRBV11-2 TGTGCCAGCAGCTCCGGTGAAAAACTGTTTTTT CASSSGEKLFF
TRBJ2-5 TRBD2 NA TRBV4-1 TGCGCCAGCAGCCAAGAGGGGACGGGACTAGCGGACGAAGAGACCCAGTACTTC CASSQEGTGLADEETQYF
TRBJ2-7 TRBD1 NA TRBV7-6 TGTGCCAGCAGCTTAGGGGTTTGGGGACAGGGGGTCTACGAGCAGTACTTC CASSLGVWGQGVYEQYF
TRBJ1-5 NA many TRBV18 TGTGCCAGCTCACCGTTAGGGGATGGCAATCAGCCCCAGCATTTT CASSPLGDGNQPQHF
TRBJ1-6 TRBD1 NA TRBV6-6 TGTGCCAGCATTAGGACAGGTGGCATGAATTCACCCCTCCACTTT CASIRTGGMNSPLHF
TRBJ2-3 TRBD2 NA TRBV9 TGTGCCAGCAGCGCCACTAGCGGGGGGGGAGATACGCAGTATTTT CASSATSGGGDTQYF
TRBJ2-1 TRBD1 NA TRBV12-5 TGTGCTAGTGGTGGACAGGGGAGTGAGCAGTTCTTC CASGGQGSEQFF
TRBJ2-7 NA NA TRBV6-5 TGTGCCAGCAGTTCGAGACAGGAGCAGTACTTC CASSSRQEQYF
TRBJ2-5 TRBD2 NA TRBV30 TGTGCCCGGAGCTCTGCGGGGGGGGGCCAAGAGACCCAGTACTTC CARSSAGGGQETQYF
TRBJ2-5 NA NA TRBV4-1 TGCGCCAGCAGCCCCATTCCGGGGTCGGAGGAGACCCAGTACTTC CASSPIPGSEETQYF
TRBJ2-1 NA NA TRBV28 TGTGCCACCGGGGTATCCTACAATGAGCAGTTCTTC CATGVSYNEQFF
TRBJ1-5 NA NA TRBV7-8 TGTGCCAGCAGCTTAGGGAGAGATCAGCCCCAGCATTTT CASSLGRDQPQHF
TRBJ1-1 NA NA TRBV6-5 TGTGCCAGCACGAGGGGGGGCACTGAAGCTTTCTTT CASTRGGTEAFF
TRBJ2-7 NA NA TRBV28 TGTGCCAGCAGTGCCCCCGACAGCTACGAGCAGTACTTC CASSAPDSYEQYF
TRBJ1-5 NA NA TRBV28 TGTGCCAGCAGCAAAACTCATCAGCCCCAGCATTTT CASSKTHQPQHF